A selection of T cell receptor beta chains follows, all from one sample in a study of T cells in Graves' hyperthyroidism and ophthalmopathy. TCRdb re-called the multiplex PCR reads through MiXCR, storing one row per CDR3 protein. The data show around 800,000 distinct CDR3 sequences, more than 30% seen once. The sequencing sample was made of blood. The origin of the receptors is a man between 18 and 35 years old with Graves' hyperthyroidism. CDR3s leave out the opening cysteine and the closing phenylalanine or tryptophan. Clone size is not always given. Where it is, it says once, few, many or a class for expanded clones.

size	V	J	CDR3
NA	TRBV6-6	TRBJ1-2	ASSPARSHYGYT
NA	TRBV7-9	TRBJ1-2	ASSFGGASYGYT
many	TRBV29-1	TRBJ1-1	SVGTGYDTEAF
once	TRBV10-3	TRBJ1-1	AIRTGRENTEAF
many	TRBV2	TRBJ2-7	ASSEEGSVYEQY
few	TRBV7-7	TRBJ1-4	ASSLGLAGRSGEKLF
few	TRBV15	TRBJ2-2	ASRKTGLNTGELF
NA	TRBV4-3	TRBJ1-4	ASSTGPLGEKLF
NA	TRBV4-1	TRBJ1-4	ASSWDRGNEKLL
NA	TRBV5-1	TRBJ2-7	ASSLTGTRDEQY
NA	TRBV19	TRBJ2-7	ASSGLAGGDEQY
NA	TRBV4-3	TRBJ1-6	ASSQEFNSPLH
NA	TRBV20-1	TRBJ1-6	SARDYTRDAYNSPLH
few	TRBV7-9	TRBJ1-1	ASSFGQGAGTEAF
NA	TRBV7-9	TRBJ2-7	ASSLVNSYEQY
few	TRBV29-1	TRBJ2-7	SVSDSWFEQY
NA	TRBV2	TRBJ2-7	ASSETGETYEQY
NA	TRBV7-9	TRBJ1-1	ASSLGTGGEWEMATEAF
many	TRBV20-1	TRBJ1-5	SEKGRGGH
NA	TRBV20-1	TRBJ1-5	SAGQTVYSNQPQH
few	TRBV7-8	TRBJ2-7	ASSLGVGGSYEQY
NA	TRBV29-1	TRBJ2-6	SVQRSGANVLT
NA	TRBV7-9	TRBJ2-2	ASSSGTSLGGELF
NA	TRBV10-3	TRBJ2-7	AISESGLAGASGSYEQY
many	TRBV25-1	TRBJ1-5	ATAGSGNQPQH
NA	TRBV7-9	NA	ASIKRTGGKDEQY
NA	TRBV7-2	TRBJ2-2	ASSLVNGAGELF
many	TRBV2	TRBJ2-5	ASSFLTGQETQY
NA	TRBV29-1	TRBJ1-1	SVEGPNTEAF
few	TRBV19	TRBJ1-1	ASRIGGSTEAF
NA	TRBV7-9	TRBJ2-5	ASSFWDPGKF
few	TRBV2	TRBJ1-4	ASSYPGQGVEKLF
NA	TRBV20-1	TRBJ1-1	SARVAGKGGTEAF
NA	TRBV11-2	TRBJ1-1	ASSCRTANTEAF
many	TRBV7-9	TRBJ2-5	ASSGDRHRLETQY
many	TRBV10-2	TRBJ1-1	ASSDREGAEAF
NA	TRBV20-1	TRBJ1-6	SAAATGESSYNSPLH
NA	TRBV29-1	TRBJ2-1	SARGQGNEQF
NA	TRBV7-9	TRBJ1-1	ASSLEWTGVEAF
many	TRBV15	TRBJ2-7	ATSKKGLAGGPHEQY
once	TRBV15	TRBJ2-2	ATSGRGNTGELS
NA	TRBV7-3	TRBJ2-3	ASTDPLVSTDTQY
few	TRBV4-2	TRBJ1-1	ASSYYREGYTEAF
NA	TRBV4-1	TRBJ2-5	ASSQDDRGLETQY
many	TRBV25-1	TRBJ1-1	ASSGPGTLSDTEAF
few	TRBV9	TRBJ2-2	ASSVRTGDTGELF
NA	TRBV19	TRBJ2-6	ASSDGLSGANVLT
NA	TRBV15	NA	ATSRDREVNEQF
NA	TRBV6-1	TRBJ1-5	ASSLAGGHVQPQH
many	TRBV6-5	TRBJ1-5	ASRQGHHQPQH
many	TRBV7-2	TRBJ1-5	ASSLGSGGYQPQH
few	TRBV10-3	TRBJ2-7	ASSMGHSSYEQY
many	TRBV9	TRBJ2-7	ASSVASGGYEQY
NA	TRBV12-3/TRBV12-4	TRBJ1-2	ASSLGPRYGYT